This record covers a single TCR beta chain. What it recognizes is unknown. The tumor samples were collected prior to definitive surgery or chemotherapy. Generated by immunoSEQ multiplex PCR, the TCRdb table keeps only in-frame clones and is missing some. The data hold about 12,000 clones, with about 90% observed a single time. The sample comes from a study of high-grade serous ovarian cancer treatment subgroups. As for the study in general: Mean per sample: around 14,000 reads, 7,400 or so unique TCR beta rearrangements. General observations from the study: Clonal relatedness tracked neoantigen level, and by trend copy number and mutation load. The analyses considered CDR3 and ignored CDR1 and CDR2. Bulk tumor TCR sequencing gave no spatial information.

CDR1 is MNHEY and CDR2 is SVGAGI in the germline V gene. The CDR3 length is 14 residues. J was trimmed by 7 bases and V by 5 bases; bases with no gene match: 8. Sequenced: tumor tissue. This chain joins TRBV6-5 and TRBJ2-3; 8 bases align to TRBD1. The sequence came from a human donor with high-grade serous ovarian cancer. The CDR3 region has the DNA TGTGCCAGCAGTCCCAGGACAGGGCCAAATACGCAGTATTTT. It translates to CASSPRTGPNTQYF.